This T cell receptor beta chain comes out of a study of CD8 T cells in ankylosing spondylitis. Findings and limits, study-wide: Ankylosing spondylitis blood appeared to be characterized by a TCR beta motif of several highly homologous variants.

Germline V gene lookup returns CDR1 MNHEY and CDR2 SVGEGT. Trimming removed 5 bases at V and 3 bases at J, with 11 bases between. CDR3 size: 13 residues. As regards this clonotype: The antigen is unknown.

TCRdb reanalysed the 5' RACE reads using MiXCR and keeps one entry per CDR3 protein. This sample carries some 840,000 distinct CDR3 sequences, 12% of them seen once, and the ten largest clones take approximately 0.46%. Material for sequencing was blood, either unsorted or a sorted T cell fraction (not recorded which). This sequence joins TRBV6-2 or TRBV6-3 and TRBJ2-7; D is perhaps TRBD2 (5 bases). This clonotype was sampled from a male donor with ankylosing spondylitis. The CDR3 DNA reads TGTGCCAGCAGTACGGGGATCATCTACGAGCAGTACTTC. Its protein is CASSTGIIYEQYF.